Listed below are T cell receptor beta chains from one sample, sequenced in a study of blood T cell repertoires in COVID-19. Assay: immunoSEQ multiplex PCR; the TCRdb copy retains only in-frame clones and omits some. Here the sample spans about 160,000 clones, 85% to 90% being singletons. Sequencing input: peripheral blood. The receptors come from a woman in her 70s with acute or convalescent COVID-19. CDR3s include the opening cysteine and the closing phenylalanine or tryptophan.

J gene: TRBJ1-2; V gene: TRBV5-1; CDR3 protein: CASSGGTVGYTF
J gene: TRBJ1-1; V gene: TRBV30; CDR3 protein: CAWSVDLGGAEAFF
J gene: TRBJ2-1; V gene: TRBV29-1; CDR3 protein: CSVEGTQRQGYNEQFF
J gene: TRBJ2-7; V gene: TRBV7-9; CDR3 protein: CASSLMGTSAYEQYF
J gene: TRBJ2-5; V gene: TRBV5-4; CDR3 protein: CASSFPGFDETQYF
J gene: TRBJ2-3; V gene: TRBV18; CDR3 protein: CASSPRLTSGTKDTQYF
J gene: TRBJ2-1; V gene: TRBV24-1; CDR3 protein: CATSDSDGRAGEQFF
J gene: TRBJ2-5; V gene: TRBV19; CDR3 protein: CASSSRTGYETQYF
J gene: TRBJ2-7; V gene: TRBV28; CDR3 protein: CASSRRAGSREQYF
J gene: TRBJ1-6; V gene: TRBV19; CDR3 protein: CASSTGESSYNSPLHF
J gene: TRBJ1-1; V gene: TRBV3-1/TRBV3-2; CDR3 protein: CASSHRQGEAFF
J gene: TRBJ1-5; V gene: TRBV18; CDR3 protein: CASSPPGGNQPQHF
J gene: TRBJ2-3; V gene: TRBV2; CDR3 protein: CASREGQGTFTQYF
J gene: TRBJ2-1; V gene: TRBV9; CDR3 protein: CASSVHGTSGTNEQFF
J gene: TRBJ1-2; V gene: TRBV4-3; CDR3 protein: CASSQEGRGSRGYTF
J gene: TRBJ2-3; V gene: TRBV2; CDR3 protein: CASSVGQGADTQYF
J gene: TRBJ1-2; V gene: TRBV14; CDR3 protein: CASSHRQGDYGYTF
J gene: TRBJ1-5; V gene: TRBV6-2/TRBV6-3; CDR3 protein: CASSYTTVVNQPQHF
J gene: TRBJ1-1; V gene: TRBV5-6; CDR3 protein: CASSGSDGEAFF
J gene: TRBJ1-6; V gene: TRBV5-6; CDR3 protein: CASRVSGSSPLHF
J gene: TRBJ2-7; V gene: TRBV20-1; CDR3 protein: CSASKGGPKKSYEQYF
J gene: TRBJ2-7; V gene: TRBV29-1; CDR3 protein: CSAGFSYEQYF
J gene: TRBJ2-7; V gene: TRBV29-1; CDR3 protein: CSVQADKSYEQYF
J gene: TRBJ2-3; V gene: TRBV10-3; CDR3 protein: CAIMNARGTQYF
J gene: TRBJ1-2; V gene: TRBV5-8; CDR3 protein: CASSSKVGGYTF
J gene: TRBJ1-1; V gene: TRBV3-1/TRBV3-2; CDR3 protein: CASSPDRGTEAFF
J gene: TRBJ1-1; V gene: TRBV15; CDR3 protein: CATSKGQSNTEAFF
J gene: TRBJ1-2; V gene: TRBV27; CDR3 protein: CASRPGQGIYGYTF
J gene: TRBJ1-6; V gene: TRBV28; CDR3 protein: CASTSPGSPLHF
J gene: TRBJ2-1; V gene: TRBV6-6; CDR3 protein: CASVVAGGLNEQFF
J gene: TRBJ2-3; V gene: TRBV5-1; CDR3 protein: CASSTGSDTQYF
J gene: TRBJ1-2; V gene: TRBV19; CDR3 protein: CASRGTGDTYGYTF
J gene: TRBJ2-7; V gene: TRBV28; CDR3 protein: CASRSRPSYYEQYF
J gene: TRBJ2-5; V gene: TRBV28; CDR3 protein: CASTRLVFGETQYF
J gene: TRBJ1-4; V gene: TRBV7-8; CDR3 protein: CASSSQGQGNEKLFF
J gene: TRBJ2-1; V gene: TRBV28; CDR3 protein: CASSIYSGSLNEQFF
J gene: TRBJ2-4; V gene: TRBV7-9; CDR3 protein: CASSGIQGAKNIQYF
J gene: TRBJ1-4; V gene: TRBV7-2; CDR3 protein: CASSRDRGTEKLFF
J gene: TRBJ2-7; V gene: TRBV28; CDR3 protein: CASSRGTYEQYF
J gene: TRBJ1-3; V gene: TRBV9; CDR3 protein: CASSAMKGQGANTIYF
J gene: TRBJ2-1; V gene: TRBV5-4; CDR3 protein: CASSLDPSGNYNEQFF
J gene: TRBJ2-1; V gene: TRBV6-2/TRBV6-3; CDR3 protein: CASSHRLAGAYNEQFF
J gene: TRBJ2-1; V gene: TRBV7-3; CDR3 protein: CASSLGGGGGEQFF
J gene: TRBJ1-5; V gene: TRBV7-2; CDR3 protein: CASSTQQNQPQHF
J gene: TRBJ2-7; V gene: TRBV6-6; CDR3 protein: CASSYSRDTGEQYF
J gene: TRBJ2-3; V gene: TRBV19; CDR3 protein: CASSIDGRLAQYF
J gene: TRBJ1-5; V gene: TRBV2; CDR3 protein: CASSGQGNQPQHF
J gene: TRBJ1-2; V gene: TRBV21-1; CDR3 protein: CASSKADRNSNYGYTF
J gene: TRBJ2-2; V gene: TRBV7-2; CDR3 protein: CASRSGDIYTGELFF
J gene: TRBJ2-3; V gene: TRBV10-3; CDR3 protein: CAIITANASTDTQYF
J gene: TRBJ2-2; V gene: TRBV7-2; CDR3 protein: CASSPEAGGPRGTGELFF